This T cell receptor beta chain was recovered during a study of blood T cell repertoires in COVID-19. At the level of the study: The study drew acute and convalescent COVID-19 samples from the United States, Italy and Spain. Sources were T cells, B-cell-depleted T cells, or PBMCs; the material itself was cDNA or gDNA.

This clone turned up a few times. In the original workflow: Reference gene primer amplification yielded estimated nucleated cell counts. This table comes from immunoSEQ multiplex PCR, and its TCRdb copy is limited to in-frame clones, with some not included. D and trimming come from the DNA, and the V and J calls and clone size come from that table. The sample contains under 40,000 clones, 60% to 80% of which appear only once. CDR3 length equals 18 residues. The germline gives CDR1 KGHSH, CDR2 LQKENI. V trimming: 3 bases; J trimming: 1 base; junction bases outside the gene matches: 6. The V call is TRBV18, the J call TRBJ2-2; 12 nucleotides line up with TRBD1. The sample consisted of peripheral blood. The sequence was collected from a woman in her sixties with acute or convalescent COVID-19. The CDR3 DNA reads as TGTGCCAGCTCACCTCCGGGACAGGGGGCCGTGAACACCGGGGAGCTGTTTTTT. Its translation: CASSPPGQGAVNTGELFF.